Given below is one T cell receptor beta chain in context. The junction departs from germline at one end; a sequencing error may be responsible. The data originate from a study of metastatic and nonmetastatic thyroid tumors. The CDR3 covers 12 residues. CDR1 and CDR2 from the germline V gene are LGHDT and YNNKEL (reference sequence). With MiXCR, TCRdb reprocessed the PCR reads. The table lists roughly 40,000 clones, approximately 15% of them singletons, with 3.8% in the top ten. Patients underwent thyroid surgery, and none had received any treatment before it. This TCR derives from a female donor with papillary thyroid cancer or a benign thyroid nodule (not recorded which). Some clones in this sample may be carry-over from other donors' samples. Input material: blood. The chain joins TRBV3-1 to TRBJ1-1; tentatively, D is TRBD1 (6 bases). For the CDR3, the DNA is TGTGCCAGCAGCCAATGGGACACTGAACCTTTCTTT. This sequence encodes CASSQWDTEPFF.